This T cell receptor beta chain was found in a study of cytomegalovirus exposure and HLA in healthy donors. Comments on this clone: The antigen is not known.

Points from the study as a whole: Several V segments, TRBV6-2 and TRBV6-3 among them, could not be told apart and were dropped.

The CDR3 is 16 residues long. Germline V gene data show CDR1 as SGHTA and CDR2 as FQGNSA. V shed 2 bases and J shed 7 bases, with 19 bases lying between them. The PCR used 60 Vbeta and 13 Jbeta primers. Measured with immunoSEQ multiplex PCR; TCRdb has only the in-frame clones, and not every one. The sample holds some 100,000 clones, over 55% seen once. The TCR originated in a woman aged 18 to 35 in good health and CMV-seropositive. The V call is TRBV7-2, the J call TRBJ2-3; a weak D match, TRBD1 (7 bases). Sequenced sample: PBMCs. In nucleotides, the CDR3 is TGTGCCAGCAGCTTAACAGGGGCGGGAACGCGGTATACGCAGTATTTT. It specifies CASSLTGAGTRYTQYF.